Listed below are T cell receptor beta chains from one sample, sequenced in a study of OX40 agonist ivuxolimab in advanced cancers. Using immunoSEQ multiplex PCR, the repertoire was profiled, and TCRdb retains in-frame clones only, with some absent. The sample lists about 64,000 clones; 75% to 90% were seen once. This sample comprised CD4+ or CD8+ T cells sorted from blood, obtained in a trial of the OX40 agonist ivuxolimab. Every receptor here comes from an adult with an advanced solid tumor such as melanoma, head and neck, liver or kidney cancer. CDR3s include the opening cysteine and the closing phenylalanine or tryptophan. The D gene is left open where the match is weak. A clone size is listed for some rows: how often the clone was seen (once, few, many), or a class if it is expanded.

CDR3 DNA,CDR3 protein,J gene,clone size,V gene,D gene
TGTGCCACAGGACATCCCCCCCTCTACGAGCAGTACTTC,CATGHPPLYEQYF,TRBJ2-7,NA,TRBV19,NA
TGTGCCAGCAGCTTAGGTTCGGGTCAGCCCCAGCATTTT,CASSLGSGQPQHF,TRBJ1-5,NA,TRBV11-3,NA
TGTGCCAGCTCACCAGCAGATATCGGGGAGACCCAGTACTTC,CASSPADIGETQYF,TRBJ2-5,NA,TRBV18,NA
TGTGCTAGTGGTTTGGTCCCGAACTTGGACACTGAAGCTTTCTTT,CASGLVPNLDTEAFF,TRBJ1-1,NA,TRBV12-5,NA
TGTGCCAGCAGCAAAGAGCTTAGCAGGGGGCGAGAGCAGTACTTC,CASSKELSRGREQYF,TRBJ2-7,NA,TRBV21-1,NA
TGCGCCAGCAGCTTTGGAGGCGGGGTAGCCAAAAACATTCAGTACTTC,CASSFGGGVAKNIQYF,TRBJ2-4,NA,TRBV5-1,NA
TGTGCCAGCAGCAAAGGACTAGCGGGACCTTTCACCGGGGAGCTGTTTTTT,CASSKGLAGPFTGELFF,TRBJ2-2,medium-sized,TRBV9,TRBD2
TGTGCCAGCAGCTTAGAAGGGCTCAGTGCTGAGCAGTTCTTC,CASSLEGLSAEQFF,TRBJ2-1,NA,TRBV7-3,NA
TGTGCCAGCAGTGAAATAAAAGAGACCCAGTACTTC,CASSEIKETQYF,TRBJ2-5,NA,TRBV6-1,NA
TGCGCCAGCAGCTGGATGGGCGGGAGCTCCTACGAGCGGTACTTC,CASSWMGGSSYERYF,TRBJ2-7,NA,TRBV5-1,TRBD2
TGTGCCAGCAGCGTAGACGCCGGGACAGCCTTCACAGATACGCAGTATTTT,CASSVDAGTAFTDTQYF,TRBJ2-3,NA,TRBV9,TRBD1
TGTGCCAGCAGCTTAGGCGGACAGGGCTCCTACAATGAGCAGTTCTTC,CASSLGGQGSYNEQFF,TRBJ2-1,NA,TRBV11-3,TRBD1
TGCGCCAGCAGCCAAGGAAGGCGGATCGGGGAGCTGTTTTTT,CASSQGRRIGELFF,TRBJ2-2,NA,TRBV4-3,NA
TGTGCCAGCTCACCAGAGGGAGGAAGCAGTTCACCCCTCCACTTT,CASSPEGGSSSPLHF,TRBJ1-6,NA,TRBV18,NA
TGTGCCAGCAGCGTCCACATAGGCGGGAGGGCCAGGGGCGACAATGAGCAGTTCTTC,CASSVHIGGRARGDNEQFF,TRBJ2-1,NA,TRBV9,TRBD2
TGCGCCAGCCGCGCCGGCCCGGGAGAGACCCAGTACTTC,CASRAGPGETQYF,TRBJ2-5,NA,TRBV10-2,NA
TGTGCCAGCAGCGCCGGAGGGATAGCCAAAAACATTCAGTACTTC,CASSAGGIAKNIQYF,TRBJ2-4,NA,TRBV9,NA
TGTGCCAGCAGTTACGCGGGGACAGTCAACACTGAAGCTTTCTTT,CASSYAGTVNTEAFF,TRBJ1-1,NA,TRBV6-5,TRBD1
TGTGCCAGCAGCTTGCAGGGACAGTTGTCCGAGCAGTACTTC,CASSLQGQLSEQYF,TRBJ2-7,NA,TRBV5-4,TRBD1
TGCGCCAGCAGCCAAGTAGGGACAGGGTCTGGGGCCAACGTCCTGACTTTC,CASSQVGTGSGANVLTF,TRBJ2-6,NA,TRBV4-3,TRBD1
TGTGCCAGTAGTGGCCGGGACAGGGACTACAATGAGCAGTTCTTC,CASSGRDRDYNEQFF,TRBJ2-1,NA,TRBV19,TRBD1
TGTGCCAGCGTCACCGGGACTAGCACATACGAGCAGTACTTC,CASVTGTSTYEQYF,TRBJ2-7,NA,TRBV7-2,TRBD2
TGTGCCAGCAGTTACTCTATAATAAATCCCTACAATGAGCAGTTCTTC,CASSYSIINPYNEQFF,TRBJ2-1,NA,TRBV6-5,NA
TGTGCCAGCAGCTTAGCCCTAGCGGCGAGGAACGGTGAAGCTTTCTTT,CASSLALAARNGEAFF,TRBJ1-1,few,TRBV7-9,NA
TGTGCCAGCAGCACTAAGCTGTACACTGAAGCTTTCTTT,CASSTKLYTEAFF,TRBJ1-1,NA,TRBV7-2,NA
TGCGCCAGCAGCTTGAAGGAGGGTCGCGAAAAACTGTTTTTT,CASSLKEGREKLFF,TRBJ1-4,few,TRBV5-1,NA
TGTGCCAGCTCACCATGGTCGGGCTCTGGGGCCAACGTCCTGACTTTC,CASSPWSGSGANVLTF,TRBJ2-6,NA,TRBV18,NA
TGTGCCAGCAGCCCTCATTGGGGTACTTACAATGAGCAGTTCTTC,CASSPHWGTYNEQFF,TRBJ2-1,NA,TRBV7-9,NA
TGTGCCAGCAGCCCCGGGGATGACACTGAAGCTTTCTTT,CASSPGDDTEAFF,TRBJ1-1,NA,TRBV9,NA
TGTGCCAGCAGCCAACAGGGGCGTGGGGCCAACGTCCTGACTTTC,CASSQQGRGANVLTF,TRBJ2-6,NA,TRBV5-4,TRBD1
TGTGCCAGCAGCAATGCACTAGCAGCCTACAATGAGCAGTTCTTC,CASSNALAAYNEQFF,TRBJ2-1,NA,TRBV5-4,NA
TGTGCCAGCACCATGGAAGGGAGTAATTCACCCCTCCACTTT,CASTMEGSNSPLHF,TRBJ1-6,NA,TRBV2,NA
TGCAGCATGGGTCACGAGCAGTACTTC,CSMGHEQYF,TRBJ2-7,NA,TRBV20-1,NA
TGCGCCAGCAGCCAAGTGGTAACGGGGGGGAGCACAGATACGCAGTATTTT,CASSQVVTGGSTDTQYF,TRBJ2-3,NA,TRBV4-3,TRBD2
TGTGCCACGCAACTAGCGGGGGTCACAGATACGCAGTATTTT,CATQLAGVTDTQYF,TRBJ2-3,NA,TRBV10-3,TRBD2
TGTGCCAGCAGCAGGACCTGGGGTGAAAAACTGTTTTTT,CASSRTWGEKLFF,TRBJ1-4,NA,TRBV2,NA
TGTGCCAGCAGCCAGGCTTCACTCCGGGACAGGGGGAATGGCTACACCTTC,CASSQASLRDRGNGYTF,TRBJ1-2,NA,TRBV5-4,TRBD1
TGCGCCAGCAGCCCGAGGGTAGCGGTCCACCAAGAGACCCAGTACTTC,CASSPRVAVHQETQYF,TRBJ2-5,few,TRBV5-1,NA
TGTGCCAGCAGCTTATTCGCCAGCAATGAGCAGTTCTTC,CASSLFASNEQFF,TRBJ2-1,once,TRBV7-3,NA
TGCAGCGCCGGCCCGGGGGGCTGGGACACTGAAGCTTTCTTT,CSAGPGGWDTEAFF,TRBJ1-1,NA,TRBV29-1,NA
TGTGCCAGCAGCTTAGCATCAGGGTTCAATCAGCCCCAGCATTTT,CASSLASGFNQPQHF,TRBJ1-5,NA,TRBV7-2,NA
TGTGCCAGCAGCTCTACCTCTGCTGGCTACACCTTC,CASSSTSAGYTF,TRBJ1-2,NA,TRBV5-4,NA
TGTGCCAGCAGCGTAGCTCGGAGGGACACAGATACGCAGTATTTT,CASSVARRDTDTQYF,TRBJ2-3,NA,TRBV9,NA
TGTGCCAGCAGCTCCGCTAGCGGGCTGACGGGGGAGCAGTTCTTC,CASSSASGLTGEQFF,TRBJ2-1,NA,TRBV7-3,TRBD2
TGTGCCTGGAGTCGACAGCCTAATGAAAAACTGTTTTTT,CAWSRQPNEKLFF,TRBJ1-4,once,TRBV30,NA
TGTGCCAGCAGTTACTCGGGGAACTCGCCCCAGCATTTT,CASSYSGNSPQHF,TRBJ1-5,NA,TRBV6-5,NA
TGTGCCAGCAAAGGGACAGATCGAGCTCTCTATGGCTACACCTTC,CASKGTDRALYGYTF,TRBJ1-2,NA,TRBV27,TRBD1
TGTGCCAGCAACCCTAGCGGGAGTAATGAGCAGTTCTTC,CASNPSGSNEQFF,TRBJ2-1,NA,TRBV6-5,TRBD2
TGCGCCAGCAGCCAAGATCTCGAGACCCAGTACTTC,CASSQDLETQYF,TRBJ2-5,NA,TRBV4-1,NA
TGTGCCAGCAGCTTAGGGGCTTTGGCCTACAATGAGCAGTTCTTC,CASSLGALAYNEQFF,TRBJ2-1,few,TRBV7-6,NA
TGTGCTAGTGGTTTGGTACTCTCCTATTCGACGGGACAGGGCTACAATGAGCAGTTCTTC,CASGLVLSYSTGQGYNEQFF,TRBJ2-1,NA,TRBV12-5,TRBD1
TGTGCCTGGGGAGTCGGACAGGGGGCGAAGGAGCAGTACTTC,CAWGVGQGAKEQYF,TRBJ2-7,NA,TRBV30,TRBD1
TGTGCCAGCAGTGAAGGGAGAGGCAATCAGCCCCAGCATTTT,CASSEGRGNQPQHF,TRBJ1-5,NA,TRBV6-1,NA
TGTGCCAGCAGTCACGGGTCGCGGATGGCTTTCTTT,CASSHGSRMAFF,TRBJ1-1,few,TRBV28,NA
TGTGCCAGCAGCTCACGGACAGGAGGGGTCTATGGCTACACCTTC,CASSSRTGGVYGYTF,TRBJ1-2,NA,TRBV11-1,TRBD1